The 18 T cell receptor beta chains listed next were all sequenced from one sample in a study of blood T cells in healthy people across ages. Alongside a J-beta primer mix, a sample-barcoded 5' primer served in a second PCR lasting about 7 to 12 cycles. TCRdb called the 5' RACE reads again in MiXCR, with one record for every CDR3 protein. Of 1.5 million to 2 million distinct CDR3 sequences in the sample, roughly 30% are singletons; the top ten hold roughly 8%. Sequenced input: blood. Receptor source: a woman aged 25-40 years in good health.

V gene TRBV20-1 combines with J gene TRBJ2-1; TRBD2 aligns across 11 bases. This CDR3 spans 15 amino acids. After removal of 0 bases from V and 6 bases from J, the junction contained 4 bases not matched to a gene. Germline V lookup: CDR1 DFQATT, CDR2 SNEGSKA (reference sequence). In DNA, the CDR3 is TGCAGTGCTAGAGATAGCGGGAGGGCTTCCAATGAGCAGTTCTTC. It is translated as CSARDSGRASNEQFF.

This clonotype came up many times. Here the CDR3 DNA reads TGTGCCAGCAGCTTAGGGGGACGCTCCGCGTGGGAGCAGTACTTC. It specifies CASSLGGRSAWEQYF. The J gene is TRBJ2-7, the V gene TRBV7-9, with D perhaps matching TRBD1 or TRBD2 (5 bases each). There are 15 residues in the CDR3. Germline V CDR1 and CDR2: SEHNR, FQNEAQ (reference sequence). V was cut by 1 base and J by 7 bases, with 17 bases left in between.

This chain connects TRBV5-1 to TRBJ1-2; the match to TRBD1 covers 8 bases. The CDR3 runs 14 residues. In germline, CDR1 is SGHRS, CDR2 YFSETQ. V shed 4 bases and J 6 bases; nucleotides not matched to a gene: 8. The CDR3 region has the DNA TGCGCCAGCAGCCTACCAGACAGGGGCCATGGCTACACCTTC. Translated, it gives CASSLPDRGHGYTF.

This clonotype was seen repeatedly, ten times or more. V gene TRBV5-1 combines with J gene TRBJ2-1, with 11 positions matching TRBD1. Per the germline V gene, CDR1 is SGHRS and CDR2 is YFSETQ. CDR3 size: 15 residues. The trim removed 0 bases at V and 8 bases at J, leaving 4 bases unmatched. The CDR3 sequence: CASSLEGQGVYEQFF. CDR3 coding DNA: TGCGCCAGCAGCTTGGAGGGACAGGGGGTCTATGAGCAGTTCTTC.

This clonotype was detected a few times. The CDR3 is CASSDFGGPTNEKLFF. As DNA, the CDR3 is TGTGCCAGCAGCGATTTTGGGGGCCCAACTAATGAAAAACTGTTTTTT. The chain combines TRBV7-9 with TRBJ1-4; possibly TRBD1 for D (6 bases). V lost 5 bases, J lost 0 bases, and 13 bases lay in between. The CDR3 totals 16 residues. The germline CDR1 and CDR2 sequences are SEHNR and FQNEAQ (reference sequence).

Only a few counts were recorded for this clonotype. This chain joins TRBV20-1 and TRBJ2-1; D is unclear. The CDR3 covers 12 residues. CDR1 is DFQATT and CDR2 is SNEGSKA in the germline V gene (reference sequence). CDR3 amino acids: CRRPQVGNEQFF. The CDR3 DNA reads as TGCAGAAGACCTCAGGTCGGTAATGAGCAGTTCTTC.

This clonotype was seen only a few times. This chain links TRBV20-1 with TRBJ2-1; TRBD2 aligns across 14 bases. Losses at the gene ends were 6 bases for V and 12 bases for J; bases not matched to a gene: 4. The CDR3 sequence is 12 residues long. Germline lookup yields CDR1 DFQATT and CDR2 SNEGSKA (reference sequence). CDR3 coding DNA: TGCAGTGCGGGGACTAGCGGGAGTGGGCAGTTCTTC. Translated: CSAGTSGSGQFF.

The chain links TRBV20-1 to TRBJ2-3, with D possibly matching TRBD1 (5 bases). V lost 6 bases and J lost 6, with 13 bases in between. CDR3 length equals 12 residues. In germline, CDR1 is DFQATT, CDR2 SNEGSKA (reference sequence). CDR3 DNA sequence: TGCAGTGCCCAATTGCACAGGGATACGCAGTATTTT. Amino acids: CSAQLHRDTQYF.

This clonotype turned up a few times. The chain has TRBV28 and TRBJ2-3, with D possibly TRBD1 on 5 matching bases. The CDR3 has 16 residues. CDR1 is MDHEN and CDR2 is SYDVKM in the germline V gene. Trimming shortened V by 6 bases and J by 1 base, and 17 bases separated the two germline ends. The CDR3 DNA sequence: TGTGCCAGCAGCCCCGTTAGGCTGGGGCGCACAGATACGCAGTATTTT. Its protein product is CASSPVRLGRTDTQYF.

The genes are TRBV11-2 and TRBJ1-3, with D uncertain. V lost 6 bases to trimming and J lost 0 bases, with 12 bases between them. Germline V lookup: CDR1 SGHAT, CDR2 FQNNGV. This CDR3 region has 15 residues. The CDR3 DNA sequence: TGTGCCAGCAGAATAGATCATTCCTCTGGAAACACCATATATTTT. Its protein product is CASRIDHSSGNTIYF.

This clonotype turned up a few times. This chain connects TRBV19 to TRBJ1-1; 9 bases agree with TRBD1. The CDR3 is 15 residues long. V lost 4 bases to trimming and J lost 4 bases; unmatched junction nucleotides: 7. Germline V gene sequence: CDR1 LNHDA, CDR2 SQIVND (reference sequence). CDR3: CASSTLGTGTTEAFF. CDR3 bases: TGTGCCAGTAGTACTCTCGGGACAGGGACCACTGAAGCTTTCTTT.

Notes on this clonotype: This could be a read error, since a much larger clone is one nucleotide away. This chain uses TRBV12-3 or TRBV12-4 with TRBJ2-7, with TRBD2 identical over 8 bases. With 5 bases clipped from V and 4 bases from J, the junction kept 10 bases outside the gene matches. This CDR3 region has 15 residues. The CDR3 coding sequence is TGTGCCAGCAGTCGGGGGGGCAGGCCGTATTACGAGCAGTACTTC. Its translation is CASSRGGRPYYEQYF.

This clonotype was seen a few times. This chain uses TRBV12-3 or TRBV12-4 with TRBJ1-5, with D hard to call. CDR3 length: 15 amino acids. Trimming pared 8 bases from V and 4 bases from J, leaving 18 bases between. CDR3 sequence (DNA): TGTGCCAGCCGACCGGCGGGGTTAACAAATCAGCCCCAGCATTTT. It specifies CASRPAGLTNQPQHF.

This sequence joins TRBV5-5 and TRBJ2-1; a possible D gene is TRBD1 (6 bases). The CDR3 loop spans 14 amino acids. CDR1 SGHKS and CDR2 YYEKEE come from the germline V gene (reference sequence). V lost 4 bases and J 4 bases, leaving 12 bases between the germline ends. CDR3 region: CASSILQGYNEQFF. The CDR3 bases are TGTGCCAGCAGCATCCTCCAGGGGTACAATGAGCAGTTCTTC.

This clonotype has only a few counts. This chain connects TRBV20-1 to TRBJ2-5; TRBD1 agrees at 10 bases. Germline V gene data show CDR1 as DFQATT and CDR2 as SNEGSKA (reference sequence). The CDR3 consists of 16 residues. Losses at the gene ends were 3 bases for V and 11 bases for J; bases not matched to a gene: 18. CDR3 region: CSASRADGTGVNEQYF. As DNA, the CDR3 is TGCAGTGCTAGCAGAGCCGACGGGACAGGGGTGAATGAGCAGTACTTC.

The CDR3: CASASGGRYGYTF. In DNA, the CDR3 is TGTGCTAGTGCCTCGGGGGGACGGTATGGCTACACCTTC. The rearrangement uses TRBV12-5 and TRBJ1-2, with D perhaps TRBD1 (5 bases). Deletions cut 7 bases from V and 5 bases from J, with 14 bases between. CDR3 size: 13 residues. CDR1 is LGHNT and CDR2 is FRNRAP in the germline V gene.

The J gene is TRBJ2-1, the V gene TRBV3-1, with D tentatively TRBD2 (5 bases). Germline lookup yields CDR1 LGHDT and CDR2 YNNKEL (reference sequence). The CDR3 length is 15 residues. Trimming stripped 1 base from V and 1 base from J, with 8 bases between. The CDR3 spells CASSQGELSYNEQFF. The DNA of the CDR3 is TGTGCCAGCAGCCAAGGGGAGTTGTCCTACAATGAGCAGTTCTTC.

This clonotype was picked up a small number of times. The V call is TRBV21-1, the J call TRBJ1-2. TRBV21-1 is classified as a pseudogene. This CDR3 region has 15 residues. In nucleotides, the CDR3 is TGTGCCAGCAGCAAGGAACAGCAAGAAAACTATGGCTACACCTTC. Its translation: CASSKEQQENYGYTF.